The 14 T cell receptor beta chains below come from one sample, sequenced in a study of T cell responses to AZD1222 COVID-19 vaccine. Assay: immunoSEQ multiplex PCR; the TCRdb copy retains only in-frame clones and omits some. The repertoire holds 85,000 or so clones, with about nine tenths as singletons. The sequencing used peripheral blood, collected on day 0 of AZD1222 vaccination. Source of these receptors: an adult in good health.

The J gene is TRBJ2-7, the V gene TRBV5-5; D gene ambiguous. Germline-derived CDR1 and CDR2 are SGHKS and YYEKEE (reference sequence). The CDR3 sequence is 14 residues long. Trimming took off 0 bases at V and 3 bases at J, with 10 bases between the two ends. The CDR3 DNA is TGTGCCAGCAGCTTGGAGGGCAGATACTACGAGCAGTACTTC. Amino acid sequence: CASSLEGRYYEQYF.

This clone was observed a single time. As DNA, the CDR3 is TGCGCCAGCAGCCAAGACAGGTCCGGCTCCTACAATGAGCAGTTCTTC. Translated: CASSQDRSGSYNEQFF. The chain is built from TRBV4-3 and TRBJ2-1; no clear D gene. The CDR3 consists of 16 residues. The ends were cut back, 0 bases at V and 0 bases at J, with 9 bases in the middle. CDR1 LGHNA and CDR2 YSLEER come from the germline V gene.

The V call is TRBV28, the J call TRBJ1-3; the D gene is possibly TRBD1 (5 bases). Deletions cut 3 bases from V and 0 bases from J, with 12 bases between. The CDR3 extends over 16 amino acids. Germline CDR1 MDHEN, CDR2 SYDVKM. In nucleotides, the CDR3 is TGTGCCAGCAGTTTTCAAGGGGCAGCCTCTGGAAACACCATATATTTT. Its protein is CASSFQGAASGNTIYF.

The chain is built from TRBV6-5 and TRBJ1-2; D not certain. Germline V gene lookup returns CDR1 MNHEY and CDR2 SVGAGI. The CDR3 loop spans 13 amino acids. The ends were cut back, 0 bases at V and 4 bases at J, with 6 bases in the middle. The CDR3 DNA reads as TGTGCCAGCAGTTACTCAAGGTTCTATGGCTACACCTTC. As protein: CASSYSRFYGYTF.

The CDR3, as DNA: TGTGCCAGCAGCTTAGAAAGGGGTCCCTACGAGCAGTACTTC. Amino acid sequence: CASSLERGPYEQYF. The V and J genes are TRBV7-2 and TRBJ2-7, with D perhaps TRBD1 (5 bases). Germline V gene data show CDR1 as SGHTA and CDR2 as FQGNSA. The CDR3 length is 14 residues. Deletions cut 1 base from V and 2 bases from J, with 9 bases between.

The chain is built from TRBV2 and TRBJ2-1; 13 nucleotides line up with TRBD2. The CDR3 is 15 residues long. The V gene end was trimmed by 5 bases and the J gene end by 7 bases; junction bases not matched to a gene: 5. Germline CDR1 reads SNHLY; CDR2 reads FYNNEI. In nucleotides, the CDR3 is TGTGCCAGCAGTTTACTAGCGGGGGGGCCGAATGAGCAGTTCTTC. Translated: CASSLLAGGPNEQFF.

Details on this clone: A read error may produce the germline difference seen at one junction end. The chain is built from TRBV5-1 and TRBJ1-2; possible D gene TRBD1, 6 bases. CDR1 is SGHRS and CDR2 is YFSETQ in the germline V gene. The length of the CDR3 is 14 residues. The CDR3 is CASSLGTAGDGYTF. CDR3 DNA sequence: TGCGCCAGCAGCTTGGGTACGGCAGGGGATGGATACACCTTC.

This clone was observed a single time. The DNA for the CDR3 is TGTGCCAGCAGCTCGTTAGCGAACAGGGGAACGAACACCGGGGAGCTGTTTTTT. Its translation: CASSSLANRGTNTGELFF. The rearrangement uses TRBV7-9 and TRBJ2-2, with 7 positions matching TRBD1. The V segment lost 4 bases and the J segment 0 bases; nucleotides outside the gene matches: 11. The CDR3 has 18 amino acids. CDR1 is SEHNR and CDR2 is FQNEAQ in the germline V gene (reference sequence).

This clone was picked up a small number of times. This sequence joins TRBV27 and TRBJ1-1; 8 positions agree with TRBD1. The CDR3 contains 14 residues. Trimming cost V 7 bases and J 0 bases; bases outside gene matches: 4. The germline CDR1 and CDR2 sequences are MNHEY and SMNVEV (reference sequence). CDR3 amino acids: CASTRTGMNTEAFF. CDR3 DNA sequence: TGTGCCAGCACCCGGACAGGGATGAACACTGAAGCTTTCTTT.

V gene TRBV5-4 combines with J gene TRBJ1-6, with D perhaps matching TRBD1 (5 bases). The germline V and J ends were trimmed by 4 bases and 5 bases, with 16 bases remaining between them. The CDR3 length is 16 residues. Germline-derived CDR1 and CDR2 are SGHNT and YYREEE (reference sequence). The CDR3 sequence is CASSTGLARDNSPLHF. CDR3 coding DNA: TGTGCCAGCAGCACGGGGCTAGCCCGGGATAATTCACCCCTCCACTTT. Supplemented by reference TRBV5-4 and TRBJ1-6, the full variable domain reads ETGVTQSPTHLIKTRGQQVTLRCSSQSGHNTVSWYQQALGQGPQFIFQYYREEENGRGNFPPRFSGLQFPNYSSELNVNALELDDSALYLCASSTGLARDNSPLHFGNGTRLTVT.

For the CDR3, the DNA is TGCGCCAGCAGCGATCTTACCTCGTCGGGGCTAAATTCACCCCTCCACTTT. It yields the protein CASSDLTSSGLNSPLHF. This chain links TRBV5-1 with TRBJ1-6; D perhaps matches TRBD1 (5 bases). The CDR3 is 17 amino acids. The germline V and J ends were trimmed by 4 bases and 7 bases, with 21 bases remaining between them. Germline V lookup: CDR1 SGHRS, CDR2 YFSETQ.

The V call is TRBV7-3, the J call TRBJ2-3; maybe TRBD2 (5 bases). The CDR3 totals 14 residues. V dropped 5 bases and J dropped 6 bases, with 15 bases sitting between them. CDR1 and CDR2 from the germline V gene are SGHTA and FQGTGA. CDR3 amino acids: CASSHSIRGDTQYF. The CDR3, as DNA: TGTGCCAGCAGCCACTCGATCCGAGGGGATACGCAGTATTTT.

The CDR3 DNA is TGCGCCAGCAGCGGAAAGACAGGAGAGACCCAGTACTTC. It encodes CASSGKTGETQYF. The chain links TRBV5-1 to TRBJ2-5, with D perhaps matching TRBD1 (6 bases). The CDR3 runs 13 residues. V lost 4 bases, J lost 4 bases, and 11 bases lay in between. CDR1 SGHRS and CDR2 YFSETQ come from the germline V gene.

This clone occurred once. The rearrangement uses TRBV7-3 and TRBJ1-5, with TRBD1 identical over 7 bases. The CDR3 totals 17 residues. Losses at the gene ends were 1 base for V and 4 bases for J; bases not matched to a gene: 10. Germline values: CDR1 SGHTA, CDR2 FQGTGA. In DNA form, the CDR3 reads TGTGCCAGCAGCTTAATTTTGGGACAGAGCCAAAATCAGCCCCAGCATTTT. Protein sequence: CASSLILGQSQNQPQHF.